A selection of T cell receptor beta chains follows, all from one sample in a study of cytomegalovirus exposure and HLA in healthy donors. TCRdb's table, derived via immunoSEQ multiplex PCR, lists solely in-frame clones and lacks some. The sample lists around 140,000 clones; approximately 8.9% were seen once. Sequencing was carried out using PBMCs. All receptors come from a woman aged 40 to 50 in good health and CMV-seropositive. Each CDR3 is given with its conserved first and last residue. D genes are given only for firm matches. Clone size, where shown, is once, few, many, or a class for clones that have expanded.

d_gene: TRBD1
abundance: -
j_gene: TRBJ1-1
v_gene: TRBV19
CDR3aa: CASSRTGRNTEAFF
CDR3nt: TGTGCCAGTAGCAGGACAGGTCGGAACACTGAAGCTTTCTTT

d_gene: -
abundance: few
j_gene: TRBJ1-1
v_gene: TRBV10-3
CDR3aa: CAISESRGKAFF
CDR3nt: TGTGCCATCAGTGAGTCGAGGGGGAAAGCTTTCTTT

d_gene: -
abundance: -
j_gene: TRBJ2-3
v_gene: TRBV9
CDR3aa: CASSVRASSTDTQYF
CDR3nt: TGTGCCAGCAGCGTTAGAGCCTCTAGCACAGATACGCAGTATTTT

d_gene: TRBD2
abundance: -
j_gene: TRBJ2-2
v_gene: TRBV5-1
CDR3aa: CASSLGLAATGELFF
CDR3nt: TGCGCCAGCAGCTTGGGACTAGCGGCTACCGGGGAGCTGTTTTTT

d_gene: TRBD1
abundance: few
j_gene: TRBJ1-4
v_gene: TRBV4-1
CDR3aa: CASSQVPGQGYEKLFF
CDR3nt: TGCGCCAGCAGCCAAGTACCGGGACAGGGGTATGAAAAACTGTTTTTT

d_gene: -
abundance: few
j_gene: TRBJ2-3
v_gene: TRBV29-1
CDR3aa: CSVTRGAGTDTQYF
CDR3nt: TGCAGCGTCACCCGGGGGGCAGGGACAGATACGCAGTATTTT

d_gene: TRBD2
abundance: few
j_gene: TRBJ2-2
v_gene: TRBV6-4
CDR3aa: CASSRTSGGPNTGELFF
CDR3nt: TGTGCCAGCAGTCGGACTAGCGGGGGGCCGAACACCGGGGAGCTGTTTTTT

d_gene: -
abundance: -
j_gene: TRBJ2-7
v_gene: TRBV6-5
CDR3aa: CASRLTGLSYEQYF
CDR3nt: TGTGCCAGCAGGCTGACAGGACTCTCCTACGAGCAGTACTTC

d_gene: -
abundance: -
j_gene: TRBJ2-1
v_gene: TRBV5-8
CDR3aa: CASSFQELYNEQFF
CDR3nt: TGTGCCAGCAGCTTCCAGGAACTTTACAATGAGCAGTTCTTC

d_gene: -
abundance: few
j_gene: TRBJ1-1
v_gene: TRBV2
CDR3aa: CASSQTSSRTEAFF
CDR3nt: TGTGCCAGCAGTCAGACATCTTCCCGGACTGAAGCTTTCTTT

d_gene: -
abundance: few
j_gene: TRBJ1-2
v_gene: TRBV7-9
CDR3aa: CASSLGQSSYGYTF
CDR3nt: TGTGCCAGCAGCTTAGGACAGTCTTCCTATGGCTACACCTTC

d_gene: TRBD1
abundance: -
j_gene: TRBJ1-2
v_gene: TRBV5-4
CDR3aa: CASSLPDRVYGYTF
CDR3nt: TGTGCCAGCAGCCTGCCGGACAGGGTGTATGGCTACACCTTC

d_gene: -
abundance: -
j_gene: TRBJ1-2
v_gene: TRBV6-1
CDR3aa: CARRAFDSYGYTF
CDR3nt: TGTGCCAGAAGAGCTTTCGACAGCTATGGCTACACCTTC

d_gene: -
abundance: few
j_gene: TRBJ1-2
v_gene: TRBV4-1
CDR3aa: CASSQDYWRGYTF
CDR3nt: TGCGCCAGCAGCCAAGATTATTGGAGGGGCTACACCTTC

d_gene: TRBD2
abundance: -
j_gene: TRBJ2-3
v_gene: TRBV14
CDR3aa: CASSHRGVGTDTQYF
CDR3nt: TGTGCCAGCAGCCACCGGGGGGTTGGCACAGATACGCAGTATTTT

d_gene: -
abundance: -
j_gene: TRBJ1-2
v_gene: TRBV19
CDR3aa: CASISIRSGYTF
CDR3nt: TGTGCCAGTATTTCCATCCGCAGTGGCTACACCTTC